This passage covers 6 T cell receptor beta chains from one sample sequenced in a study of blood T cells in healthy people across ages. Alongside a J-beta primer mix, a sample-barcoded 5' primer served in a second PCR lasting about 7 to 11 cycles. A single record per CDR3 protein comes from TCRdb applying MiXCR to the 5' RACE reads. The sample shows 1.4 million to 1.5 million distinct CDR3 sequences, roughly 40% of them seen only once. The source material was blood. These receptors were obtained from a woman aged 18-30 years in good health.

Ten or more counts support this clonotype. The chain carries TRBV27 and TRBJ1-2; TRBD1 might be the D (6 bases). Trimming took off 5 bases at V and 3 bases at J, with 13 bases between the two ends. Germline V gives CDR1 MNHEY, CDR2 SMNVEV (reference sequence). The CDR3 has 14 amino acids. The CDR3 DNA reads as TGTGCCAGCAGTCCTCGACAGGCCTACTATGGCTACACCTTC. Protein sequence: CASSPRQAYYGYTF.

CDR3 protein: CSAPPGQGAAGGYTF. DNA of the CDR3: TGCAGTGCCCCCCCCGGACAGGGGGCTGCTGGGGGCTACACCTTC. The rearrangement uses TRBV20-1 and TRBJ1-2; 11 bases fit TRBD1. The CDR3 is made up of 15 amino acids. The germline V gene encodes CDR1 DFQATT and CDR2 SNEGSKA (reference sequence). Losses at the gene ends were 6 bases for V and 8 bases for J; bases not matched to a gene: 14.

The genes are TRBV5-1 and TRBJ2-1; TRBD2 aligns across 10 bases. This CDR3 is 15 amino acids long. Germline V gene data show CDR1 as SGHRS and CDR2 as YFSETQ. The trim removed 2 bases at V and 4 bases at J, leaving 3 bases unmatched. The CDR3 sequence is CASSFASGSYNEQFF. In DNA form, the CDR3 reads TGCGCCAGCAGCTTCGCTAGCGGGAGTTACAATGAGCAGTTCTTC.

The V gene is TRBV7-2, the J gene TRBJ1-4; D may be TRBD1 (5 bases). The V end lost 8 bases, the J end lost 7 bases, and 14 bases lay between the germline ends. Germline CDR1 SGHTA, CDR2 FQGNSA. This CDR3 is built from 13 residues. The CDR3 nucleotides read TGTGCCAGCCTGGCAGGGAATGGTGAAAAACTGTTTTTT. Protein product: CASLAGNGEKLFF.

The table lists this clonotype with a few counts. The rearrangement joins TRBV7-9 to TRBJ2-5; maybe TRBD2 (5 bases). V dropped 5 bases and J dropped 11 bases, with 24 bases sitting between them. Germline CDR1 is SEHNR and CDR2 is FQNEAQ (reference sequence). This CDR3 contains 15 residues. CDR3 DNA: TGTGCCAGCAGCCCTTTAGACGCGGGTGGTAATGAGCAGTACTTC. Residues: CASSPLDAGGNEQYF.

The table lists this clonotype with a few counts. The chain has TRBV4-1 and TRBJ2-5, with D unclear. The length of the CDR3 is 15 residues. Germline-derived CDR1 and CDR2 are MGHRA and YSYEKL. The V end lost 0 bases, the J end lost 0 bases, and 8 bases lay between the germline ends. The CDR3 nucleotides are TGCGCCAGCAGCCAAGATGTGTCGTACCAAGAGACCCAGTACTTC. Its protein product is CASSQDVSYQETQYF.